The next 23 T cell receptor beta chains were all read from a single sample in a study of blood T cell repertoires in COVID-19. Profiling relied on immunoSEQ multiplex PCR, and the TCRdb table lists in-frame clones only, not all of them. The data hold 32,000 or so clones, with around 87% observed a single time. The sequenced sample consisted of peripheral blood. These receptors were collected from a man in his 70s with acute or convalescent COVID-19.

This chain connects TRBV7-9 to TRBJ1-4; the match to TRBD1 covers 9 bases. CDR3 length: 15 residues. The V gene's germline CDR1 is SEHNR and CDR2 FQNEAQ (reference sequence). J lost 7 bases, V lost 4 bases, and 7 bases had no gene match. The DNA of the CDR3 is TGTGCCAGCAGCTCCGACAGGGGGTCAAGTGAAAAACTGTTTTTT. Protein product: CASSSDRGSSEKLFF.

V gene TRBV6-5 combines with J gene TRBJ1-2; the match to TRBD1 covers 9 bases. Germline trimming cut 6 bases from V and 8 bases from J; bases unmatched to any gene: 10. The CDR3 covers 14 residues. Germline lookup yields CDR1 MNHEY and CDR2 SVGAGI. The CDR3 protein is CASSLDRGPGGYTF. As DNA, the CDR3 is TGTGCCAGCAGCCTGGACAGGGGACCGGGCGGCTACACCTTC.

V is TRBV9 and J is TRBJ2-1; 9 nucleotides match TRBD1. V lost 0 bases and J lost 4; bases outside the gene matches: 5. The CDR3 consists of 16 residues. CDR1 SGDLS and CDR2 YYNGEE come from the germline V gene. CDR3 in amino acids: CASSVDGTGIYNEQFF. CDR3 DNA sequence: TGTGCCAGCAGCGTAGACGGGACAGGGATATACAATGAGCAGTTCTTC.

This clone was seen more than once but under ten times. This chain's CDR3 is CATRRTGAPLHF. CDR3 nucleotides: TGTGCCACCAGACGAACAGGGGCTCCCCTCCACTTT. The rearrangement joins TRBV6-5 to TRBJ1-6; TRBD1 matches 7 bases. The CDR3 has 12 residues. V lost 10 bases to trimming and J lost 13 bases; unmatched junction nucleotides: 10. Germline CDR1 is MNHEY and CDR2 is SVGAGI.

This clone appeared a single time. This chain links TRBV18 with TRBJ1-4; D may be TRBD1 (5 bases). Germline values: CDR1 KGHSH, CDR2 LQKENI. CDR3 length: 14 residues. The V end lost 1 base, the J end lost 3 bases, and 6 bases lay between the germline ends. CDR3 sequence: CASSPQGPNEKLFF. The CDR3 region has the DNA TGTGCCAGCTCACCACAGGGGCCTAATGAAAAACTGTTTTTT.

The gene calls are TRBV7-6 and TRBJ2-2, with D perhaps TRBD1 (6 bases). Trimming stripped 4 bases from V and 4 bases from J, with 13 bases between. The CDR3 spans 15 residues. Germline V lookup: CDR1 SGHVS, CDR2 FNYEAQ. The CDR3 loop is CASSSQDSSTGELFF. CDR3 nucleotides: TGTGCCAGCAGCTCACAGGACAGTAGCACCGGGGAGCTGTTTTTT.

V is TRBV19 and J is TRBJ2-1; D gene ambiguous. The CDR3 has 14 amino acids. With 2 bases removed from V and 5 bases from J, the gap between germline ends came to 10 bases. Germline V gene data show CDR1 as LNHDA and CDR2 as SQIVND (reference sequence). Here the CDR3 reads CASSIYQSDNEQFF. Written as DNA, the CDR3 is TGTGCCAGTAGTATATATCAGTCAGACAATGAGCAGTTCTTC.

The V call is TRBV5-6, the J call TRBJ2-5; 9 nucleotides agree with TRBD1. After removal of 1 base from V and 3 bases from J, the junction contained 4 bases not matched to a gene. Per the germline V gene, CDR1 is SGHDT and CDR2 is YYEEEE. This CDR3 region has 15 residues. CDR3 loop: CASSLYGQGKETQYF. CDR3 nucleotide sequence: TGTGCCAGCAGCTTGTACGGACAGGGGAAAGAGACCCAGTACTTC. The entire variable domain, with the rest obtained from reference TRBV5-6 and TRBJ2-5, is as follows: DAGVTQSPTHLIKTRGQQVTLRCSPKSGHDTVSWYQQALGQGPQFIFQYYEEEERQRGNFPDRFSGHQFPNYSSELNVNALLLGDSALYLCASSLYGQGKETQYFGPGTRLLVL.

The V gene is TRBV5-4, the J gene TRBJ2-5; TRBD2 matches at 7 bases. Germline V lookup: CDR1 SGHNT, CDR2 YYREEE (reference sequence). V was clipped by 3 bases and J by 5 bases; unmatched bases: 4. There are 13 residues in the CDR3. CDR3 DNA: TGTGCCAGCAGCTCCACCGGGGGGGAGACCCAGTACTTC. Translated: CASSSTGGETQYF. Full variable domain (remainder filled in from reference TRBV5-4 and TRBJ2-5): ETGVTQSPTHLIKTRGQQVTLRCSSQSGHNTVSWYQQALGQGPQFIFQYYREEENGRGNFPPRFSGLQFPNYSSELNVNALELDDSALYLCASSSTGGETQYFGPGTRLLVL.

The J gene is TRBJ2-5, the V gene TRBV6-5; D is perhaps TRBD2 (5 bases). CDR1 is MNHEY, CDR2 SVGAGI, per germline. Trimming took 11 bases from V and 5 from J, leaving 18 bases between them. The CDR3 has 13 amino acids. The CDR3 bases are TGTGCCGGCTCCGGGGTGGCCCGCGAGACCCAGTACTTC. Translating gives CAGSGVARETQYF.

This clone has just a few counts. The V and J genes are TRBV3-1 (or the pseudogene TRBV3-2) and TRBJ1-3, with 7 bases fitting TRBD1. With V trimmed by 3 bases and J by 2 bases, 1 base remained unmatched. Germline loops: CDR1 LGHDT, CDR2 YNNKEL (reference sequence). CDR3 length: 14 amino acids. The CDR3 DNA reads as TGTGCCAGCAGCCACGGACAGGCTGGAAACACCATATATTTT. Encoded protein: CASSHGQAGNTIYF.

The J gene is TRBJ2-7, the V gene TRBV6-6; no firm D call. V was trimmed by 5 bases and J by 2 bases, leaving 16 bases between them. The CDR3 runs to 15 residues. Germline CDR1 and CDR2: MNHNY and SVGAGI (reference sequence). Here the CDR3 reads CASSVSVDFAYEQYF. CDR3 DNA sequence: TGTGCCAGCAGTGTGTCGGTAGATTTCGCCTACGAGCAGTACTTC.

On this clone: Other DNA sequences in the same sample also yield this CDR3. V gene TRBV5-1 combines with J gene TRBJ2-1; the match to TRBD1 covers 8 bases. This CDR3 has 14 residues. Germline V gene data show CDR1 as SGHRS and CDR2 as YFSETQ. The J segment lost 6 bases and the V segment lost 0 bases, leaving 2 bases of the junction unmatched. CDR3 nucleotides: TGCGCCAGCAGCTTGGGTACAGGGGGCAATGAGCAGTTCTTC. Encoded protein: CASSLGTGGNEQFF.

This clone has just one count. The rearrangement links TRBV11-3 to TRBJ2-7; 7 bases line up with TRBD1. Germline CDR1 SGHNT, CDR2 YENEEA. Trimming at V came to 1 base and at J to 7 bases, leaving 10 bases not matched to a gene. The CDR3 is 15 residues long. DNA for the CDR3: TGTGCCAGCAGCTTAGGAGGACCGAGGACAGGAGAGCAGTACTTC. Translation gives CASSLGGPRTGEQYF.

The rearrangement uses TRBV6-5 and TRBJ1-1, with TRBD1 matching over 9 bases. The CDR3 runs to 15 residues. Losses at the gene ends were 0 bases for V and 4 bases for J; bases not matched to a gene: 3. Looked up from germline, CDR1 is MNHEY and CDR2 is SVGAGI. CDR3 bases: TGTGCCAGCAGTTACTCCGGGACAGGGACCACTGAAGCTTTCTTT. Translated: CASSYSGTGTTEAFF.

The chain has TRBV5-6 and TRBJ1-2, with 7 bases identical to TRBD1. Trimming removed 1 base from V and 6 bases from J; junction bases left unmatched: 6. CDR3 size: 14 residues. Germline V gene lookup returns CDR1 SGHDT and CDR2 YYEEEE. CDR3 residues: CASSLTQGEDGYTF. CDR3 DNA: TGTGCCAGCAGCTTGACGCAGGGGGAGGATGGCTACACCTTC.

This chain connects TRBV5-6 to TRBJ2-7, with TRBD2 identical over 9 bases. Germline CDR1 SGHDT, CDR2 YYEEEE. This CDR3 is 14 amino acids long. V gave up 10 bases and J gave up 2 bases; unmatched junction bases: 10. CDR3 nucleotide sequence: TGTGCCTCCCGCCGGACTAGCGACACCTACGAGCAGTACTTC. This encodes CASRRTSDTYEQYF.

The chain is built from TRBV30 and TRBJ1-6; 8 nucleotides agree with TRBD1. The germline CDR1 and CDR2 sequences are GTSNPN and SVGIG (reference sequence). Trimming removed 6 bases from V and 8 bases from J; junction bases left unmatched: 6. CDR3 size: 13 residues. As DNA, the CDR3 is TGTGCCTGTGACAGGGGTTCTGATTCACCCCTCCACTTT. It translates to CACDRGSDSPLHF.

The V and J genes are TRBV18 and TRBJ1-2, with TRBD1 identical over 9 bases. After removal of 3 bases from V and 7 bases from J, the junction contained 6 bases not matched to a gene. CDR3 length equals 14 residues. The V gene's germline CDR1 is KGHSH and CDR2 LQKENI. The CDR3 sequence: CASSPGQGESGYTF. In nucleotides, the CDR3 is TGTGCCAGCTCACCGGGACAGGGTGAGAGTGGCTACACCTTC. Supplemented by reference TRBV18 and TRBJ1-2, the full variable domain reads NAGVMQNPRHLVRRRGQEARLRCSPMKGHSHVYWYRQLPEEGLKFMVYLQKENIIDESGMPKERFSAEFPKEGPSILRIQQVVRGDSAAYFCASSPGQGESGYTFGSGTRLTVV.

The V gene is TRBV19, the J gene TRBJ2-1; TRBD2 matches 7 bases. There are 16 residues in the CDR3. The ends lost 9 bases at V and 5 bases at J; junction bases unmatched: 16. CDR1 and CDR2 from the germline V gene are LNHDA and SQIVND (reference sequence). The CDR3 nucleotides are TGTGCCAGCCGATGGGGCGGCGCGGGAGATAACAATGAGCAGTTCTTC. This sequence encodes CASRWGGAGDNNEQFF.

The V and J genes are TRBV6-5 and TRBJ1-1; possible D gene TRBD1, 6 bases. V gave up 8 bases and J gave up 1 base, with 11 bases separating them. Germline values: CDR1 MNHEY, CDR2 SVGAGI. This CDR3 region has 13 residues. CDR3 nucleotides: TGTGCCAGCGGAGGGGGGGGGAACACTGAAGCTTTCTTT. Its translation is CASGGGGNTEAFF.

The CDR3: CASSSLYSSNQPQHF. CDR3 in DNA: TGTGCCAGCAGTTCCCTCTACTCCAGCAATCAGCCCCAGCATTTT. The chain employs TRBV2 and TRBJ1-5; D is uncertain. V lost 5 bases to trimming and J lost 1 base, with 12 bases between them. This CDR3 comprises 15 residues. Germline CDR1 is SNHLY and CDR2 is FYNNEI.

V usage is TRBV29-1 and J usage is TRBJ1-1; 8 nucleotides align to TRBD1. This CDR3 comprises 12 residues. Germline values: CDR1 SQVTM, CDR2 ANQGSEA. V shed 7 bases, J shed 1 base, and the junction held 2 bases outside the gene matches. This CDR3 is CSAGTGNTEAFF. The CDR3 DNA reads TGCAGCGCTGGGACAGGGAACACTGAAGCTTTCTTT.